This T cell receptor (beta chain) came from a study of radiotherapy plus CTLA-4 blockade in lung cancer. Study-wide findings and caveats: Per reports, early blood T cell clone dynamics, plus interferon-beta, forecast response most strongly.

Germline-derived CDR1 and CDR2 are MGHRA and YSYEKL. CDR3 length: 17 residues. With regard to this clone: As yet, its antigen is unknown. One junction end does not reproduce the germline sequence, and a read error may be involved. Other DNA variants within this sample encode the same CDR3.

Only in-frame clones appear in the TCRdb table, and some are missing; sequencing was by immunoSEQ multiplex PCR. The sample yields 81,000 or so clones, more than 60% seen once. The receptor was isolated from a human donor with non-small cell lung cancer whose response to radiotherapy plus ipilimumab could not be evaluated. Some clones in this sample may be carry-over from other donors' samples. The sequenced sample was peripheral blood, obtained from a patient treated with radiotherapy plus ipilimumab. The chain is built from TRBV4-1 and TRBJ2-7; 9 bases fit TRBD1. The DNA of the CDR3 is TGCGCCAGCAGTCAAGGTGTCGGGACAGGGATTTCCTACGAGCAGTACTTC. This codes for CASSQGVGTGISYEQYF.